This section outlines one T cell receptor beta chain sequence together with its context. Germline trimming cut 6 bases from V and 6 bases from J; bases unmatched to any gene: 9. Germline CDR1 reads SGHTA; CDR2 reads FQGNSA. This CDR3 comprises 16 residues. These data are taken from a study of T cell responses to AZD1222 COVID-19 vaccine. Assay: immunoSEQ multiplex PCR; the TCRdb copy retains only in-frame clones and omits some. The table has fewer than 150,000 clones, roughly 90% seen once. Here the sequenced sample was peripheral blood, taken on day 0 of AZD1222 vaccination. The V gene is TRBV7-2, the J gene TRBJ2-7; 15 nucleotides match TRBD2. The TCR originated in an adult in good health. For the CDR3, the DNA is TGTGCCAGCAGTTGGACTAGCGGGAGGGGGAGCCTCGAGCAGTACTTC. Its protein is CASSWTSGRGSLEQYF.